The source of this T cell receptor beta chain is a study of blood T cell repertoires in COVID-19. As for the study in general: Researchers got acute and convalescent COVID-19 samples from the United States, Italy and Spain. Nucleic acid was either cDNA or gDNA, and it came from T cells, B-cell-depleted T cells, or PBMCs.

V was cut by 2 bases and J by 2 bases, with 16 bases left in between. The germline gives CDR1 SNHLY, CDR2 FYNNEI. This CDR3 contains 17 residues. The sample holds one count of this clone. Authors' analysis steps: Estimation of nucleated cell counts was performed using reference gene primer amplification. Libraries were prepared by immunoSEQ multiplex PCR; TCRdb keeps only in-frame clonotypes and omits some of them. V and J calls and clone size are as listed in that table; D and trimming were resolved from the DNA. This table holds about 67,000 clones, around nine tenths found once. The V and J genes are TRBV2 and TRBJ2-1; maybe TRBD1 (5 bases). The sequence was obtained from a woman older than 75 with acute or convalescent COVID-19. Sample: peripheral blood. This CDR3 is CASSELGGAGTYNEQFF. CDR3 DNA: TGTGCCAGCAGTGAATTGGGTGGGGCAGGGACCTACAATGAGCAGTTCTTC.